This is a list of T cell receptor beta chains from one sample in a study of a mutant IDH1 vaccine in newly diagnosed glioma. No antigens are known for them. Assay used: immunoSEQ multiplex PCR; TCRdb lists only in-frame clones, some missing. Of tens of thousands of clones in the sample, 81% were seen once. This specimen consisted of PBMCs, obtained from a glioma patient whose treatment included an IDH1 peptide vaccine. Every receptor here comes from a man aged 35-49 years with glioma. CDR3s include the opening cysteine and the closing phenylalanine or tryptophan. D genes are given only for firm matches. The listing skips clone size in some rows; elsewhere it reads once, few, many or a size class.

clone size: NA; J gene: TRBJ2-7; V gene: TRBV4-3; D gene: TRBD1; CDR3 protein: CASSPGQGSYEQYF; CDR3 DNA: TGCGCCAGCAGCCCAGGACAGGGGTCCTACGAGCAGTACTTC
clone size: once; J gene: TRBJ1-1; V gene: TRBV27; D gene: TRBD1; CDR3 protein: CASSPTGTGVAFF; CDR3 DNA: TGTGCCAGCAGTCCTACCGGGACAGGGGTCGCTTTCTTT
clone size: NA; J gene: TRBJ2-2; V gene: TRBV2; D gene: NA; CDR3 protein: CASTPWRENTGELFF; CDR3 DNA: TGTGCCAGCACCCCCTGGAGGGAGAACACCGGGGAGCTGTTTTTT
clone size: NA; J gene: TRBJ1-4; V gene: TRBV7-6; D gene: TRBD1; CDR3 protein: CASSLAPPPHRGHNEKLFF; CDR3 DNA: TGTGCCAGCAGCTTAGCCCCCCCTCCCCACAGGGGACATAATGAAAAACTGTTTTTT
clone size: NA; J gene: TRBJ2-5; V gene: TRBV6-5; D gene: NA; CDR3 protein: CASSYIREEETQYF; CDR3 DNA: TGTGCCAGCAGTTACATACGAGAGGAGGAGACCCAGTACTTC
clone size: NA; J gene: TRBJ1-4; V gene: TRBV15; D gene: NA; CDR3 protein: CATSRGGAREKLFF; CDR3 DNA: TGTGCCACCAGCAGAGGCGGGGCTCGTGAAAAACTGTTTTTT
clone size: NA; J gene: TRBJ2-5; V gene: TRBV15; D gene: TRBD1; CDR3 protein: CATSRGTGGRADTQYF; CDR3 DNA: TGTGCCACCAGCAGAGGGACAGGGGGCCGAGCAGATACCCAGTACTTC
clone size: NA; J gene: TRBJ2-7; V gene: TRBV4-3; D gene: NA; CDR3 protein: CASSQDGGLNYEQYF; CDR3 DNA: TGCGCCAGCAGCCAAGACGGAGGGTTAAATTACGAGCAGTACTTC
clone size: NA; J gene: TRBJ2-7; V gene: TRBV18; D gene: NA; CDR3 protein: CASSTGLSSYEQYF; CDR3 DNA: TGTGCCAGCTCAACAGGTCTGAGCTCCTACGAGCAGTACTTC
clone size: NA; J gene: TRBJ2-7; V gene: TRBV2; D gene: NA; CDR3 protein: CASSDYEQYF; CDR3 DNA: TGTGCCAGCAGTGACTACGAGCAGTACTTC
clone size: NA; J gene: TRBJ2-6; V gene: TRBV7-7; D gene: TRBD1; CDR3 protein: CASSPGTASWANVLTF; CDR3 DNA: TGTGCTAGCAGCCCGGGGACAGCCAGCTGGGCCAACGTCCTGACTTTC
clone size: NA; J gene: TRBJ2-5; V gene: TRBV29-1; D gene: NA; CDR3 protein: CSVEDPRGGGETQYF; CDR3 DNA: TGCAGCGTTGAAGATCCCAGGGGGGGTGGGGAGACCCAGTACTTC
clone size: NA; J gene: TRBJ2-5; V gene: TRBV11-2; D gene: NA; CDR3 protein: CASSLFRDRSGKTQYF; CDR3 DNA: TGTGCCAGCAGCCTCTTCCGGGACCGTTCGGGAAAGACCCAGTACTTC
clone size: once; J gene: TRBJ2-3; V gene: TRBV15; D gene: NA; CDR3 protein: CATSRELARITDTQYF; CDR3 DNA: TGTGCCACCAGCAGAGAACTAGCAAGGATCACAGATACGCAGTATTTT
clone size: few; J gene: TRBJ1-4; V gene: TRBV27; D gene: NA; CDR3 protein: CASSLLATNEKLFF; CDR3 DNA: TGTGCCAGCAGTTTACTCGCAACTAATGAAAAACTGTTTTTT
clone size: NA; J gene: TRBJ1-6; V gene: TRBV19; D gene: TRBD1; CDR3 protein: CASSLPGQGAWNSPLHF; CDR3 DNA: TGTGCCAGTAGTCTACCGGGACAGGGGGCCTGGAATTCACCCCTCCACTTT